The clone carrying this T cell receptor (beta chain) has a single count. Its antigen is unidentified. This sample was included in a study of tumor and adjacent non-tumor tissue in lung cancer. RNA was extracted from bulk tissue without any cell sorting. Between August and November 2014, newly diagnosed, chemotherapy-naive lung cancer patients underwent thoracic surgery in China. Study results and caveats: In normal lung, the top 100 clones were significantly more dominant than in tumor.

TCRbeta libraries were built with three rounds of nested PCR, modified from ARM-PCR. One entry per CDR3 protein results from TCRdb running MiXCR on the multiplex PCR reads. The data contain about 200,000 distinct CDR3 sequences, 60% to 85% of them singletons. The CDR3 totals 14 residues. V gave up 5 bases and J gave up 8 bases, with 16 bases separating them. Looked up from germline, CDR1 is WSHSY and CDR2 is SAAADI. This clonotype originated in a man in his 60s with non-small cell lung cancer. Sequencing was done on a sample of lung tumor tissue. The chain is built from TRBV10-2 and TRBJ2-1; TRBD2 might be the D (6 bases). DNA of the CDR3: TGCGCCAGCAGTCGCGGAGGGGCATATGATGAGCAGTTCTTC. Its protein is CASSRGGAYDEQFF.